This T cell receptor (beta chain) was sequenced during a study of cytomegalovirus exposure and HLA in healthy donors. Study-level findings and limits: A later analysis revealed that TCR association rates differed between HLA loci, peaking at DRB1 and bottoming out at HLA-C. Later analysis indicated greater clonal expansion among HLA-associated TCR beta chains than among equally common other chains.

In germline, CDR1 is SQVTM, CDR2 ANQGSEA. The ends were cut back, 4 bases at V and 1 base at J, with 7 bases in the middle. The CDR3 totals 12 residues. Researchers ran the PCR with 60 Vbeta and 13 Jbeta primers. The protocol was immunoSEQ multiplex PCR, while the TCRdb copy is restricted to in-frame clones and leaves out a portion. The data hold tens of thousands of clones, with about four fifths observed a single time. As regards this clone: Its antigen is unknown.

There were likely unrecorded immune exposures, though donors were nominally healthy when sampled. This receptor was obtained from a man aged 25 to 45 in good health and CMV-seropositive. The sequenced sample was PBMCs. V usage is TRBV29-1 and J usage is TRBJ2-5, with D possibly being TRBD1 (5 bases). The CDR3 coding sequence is TGCAGCGTTGGACAGTCCCAAGAGACCCAGTACTTC. It codes for CSVGQSQETQYF.